This TCR beta chain was recorded in a study of blood T cells in healthy people across ages. Broader study findings: Researchers report that TCR beta diversity correlated strongly with naive T cell percentage. Estimates drawn from one million T cells were deemed to understate diversity.

Through a sample-barcoded 5' primer and a J-beta primer mix, a second PCR was run for roughly 6 to 11 cycles. TCRdb processed the 5' RACE reads anew with MiXCR; each CDR3 protein has one entry. Altogether 720,000 or so distinct CDR3 sequences are present, roughly two fifths being singletons, with the ten largest covering 30%. With respect to this clonotype: The antigen is undetermined.

Sequencing used blood. The TCR sequence derives from a man aged 80 or over in good health.

CDR3 residues: CSAQGSVTNEKLFF. CDR3 nucleotides: TGCAGTGCACAGGGTTCCGTAACTAATGAAAAACTGTTTTTT. V and J are TRBV20-1 and TRBJ1-4; D might be TRBD1 (6 bases). This CDR3 is built from 14 residues. V was cut by 6 bases and J by 1 base, with 12 bases left in between. CDR1 and CDR2 (germline): DFQATT, SNEGSKA (reference sequence).